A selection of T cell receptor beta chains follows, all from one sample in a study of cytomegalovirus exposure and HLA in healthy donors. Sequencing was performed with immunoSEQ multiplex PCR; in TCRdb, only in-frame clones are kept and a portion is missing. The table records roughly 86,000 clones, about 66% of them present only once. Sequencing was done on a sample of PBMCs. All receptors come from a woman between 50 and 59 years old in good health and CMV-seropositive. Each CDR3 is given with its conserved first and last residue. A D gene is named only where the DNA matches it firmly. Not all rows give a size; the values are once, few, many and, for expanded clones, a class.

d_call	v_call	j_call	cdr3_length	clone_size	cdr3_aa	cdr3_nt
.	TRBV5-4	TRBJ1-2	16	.	CASSSGGAHANYGYTF	TGTGCCAGCAGCAGTGGTGGTGCACACGCTAACTATGGCTACACCTTC
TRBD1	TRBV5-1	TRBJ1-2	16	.	CASSWTGPPDNYGYTF	TGCGCCAGCAGTTGGACAGGGCCGCCCGATAACTATGGCTACACCTTC
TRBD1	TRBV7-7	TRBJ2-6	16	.	CASSSTQGTGANVLTF	TGTGCCAGCAGCTCCACACAGGGGACTGGGGCCAACGTCCTGACTTTC
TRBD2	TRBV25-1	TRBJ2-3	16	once	CASSEEAGAITDTQYF	TGTGCCAGCAGTGAGGAAGCGGGGGCGATCACAGATACGCAGTATTTT
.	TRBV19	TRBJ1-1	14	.	CASSRSGGANEAFF	TGTGCCAGTAGTAGATCCGGGGGGGCAAATGAAGCTTTCTTT
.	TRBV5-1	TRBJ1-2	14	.	CASSLGQTSYGYTF	TGCGCCAGCAGCTTGGGACAGACCTCCTATGGCTACACCTTC
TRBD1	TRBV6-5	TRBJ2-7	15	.	CASRRQGASSYEQYF	TGTGCCAGCAGGCGACAGGGGGCCAGCTCCTACGAGCAGTACTTC
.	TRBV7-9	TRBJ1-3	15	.	CASSASGYAGNTIYF	TGTGCCAGCAGCGCGTCCGGGTACGCTGGAAACACCATATATTTT
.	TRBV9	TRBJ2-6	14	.	CASSPISGANVLTF	TGTGCCAGCAGCCCCATCTCTGGGGCCAACGTCCTGACTTTC
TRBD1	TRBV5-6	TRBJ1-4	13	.	CASSFTGVEKLFF	TGTGCCAGCAGCTTTACAGGGGTGGAAAAACTGTTTTTT
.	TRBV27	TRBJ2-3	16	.	CASSSRPPLASDTQYF	TGTGCCAGCAGTTCTCGACCACCACTAGCTTCAGATACGCAGTATTTT
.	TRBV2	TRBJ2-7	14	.	CASSDMGAVYEQYF	TGTGCCAGCAGTGACATGGGGGCGGTTTACGAGCAGTACTTC
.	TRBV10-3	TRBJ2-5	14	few	CAISEDSRAGTQYF	TGTGCCATCAGTGAGGACTCCCGTGCGGGGACCCAGTACTTC
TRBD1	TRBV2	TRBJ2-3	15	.	CASSEQGAGADTQYF	TGTGCCAGCAGTGAACAGGGGGCAGGGGCAGATACGCAGTATTTT
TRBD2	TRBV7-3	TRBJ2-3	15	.	CASSWIAGGSDTQYF	TGTGCCAGCAGCTGGATAGCGGGGGGATCAGATACGCAGTATTTT
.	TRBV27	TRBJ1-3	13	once	CASSLVAGNTIYF	TGTGCCAGCAGTTTAGTCGCTGGAAACACCATATATTTT
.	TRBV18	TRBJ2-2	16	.	CASSPPTRSDTGELFF	TGTGCCAGCTCACCCCCGACTAGGAGTGATACCGGGGAGCTGTTTTTT
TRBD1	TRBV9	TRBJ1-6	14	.	CASSVDRANSPLHF	TGTGCCAGCAGCGTCGACAGGGCTAATTCTCCCCTCCACTTT
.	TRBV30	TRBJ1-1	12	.	CAWSVLGREAFF	TGTGCCTGGAGTGTACTTGGCAGGGAAGCTTTCTTT
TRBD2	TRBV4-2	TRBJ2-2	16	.	CASSQIAGGNTGELFF	TGTGCCAGCAGCCAAATAGCGGGGGGTAACACCGGGGAGCTGTTTTTT
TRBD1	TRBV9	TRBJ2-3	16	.	CASNLLTGGVPDTQYF	TGTGCCAGCAACCTGCTGACAGGGGGAGTCCCAGATACGCAGTATTTT
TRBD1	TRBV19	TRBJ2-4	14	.	CASSLQGAYNIQYF	TGTGCCAGTTCCCTACAGGGGGCATACAACATTCAGTACTTC
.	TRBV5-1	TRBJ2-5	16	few	CASSLGARAITGTQYF	TGCGCCAGCAGCTTGGGGGCCAGGGCTATAACGGGGACCCAGTACTTC
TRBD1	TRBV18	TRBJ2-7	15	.	CASSPGQGRSYEQYF	TGTGCCAGCTCACCGGGACAGGGGAGATCTTACGAGCAGTACTTC
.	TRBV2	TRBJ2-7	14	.	CASSDAGWPYEQYF	TGTGCCAGCAGTGACGCGGGATGGCCCTACGAGCAGTACTTC
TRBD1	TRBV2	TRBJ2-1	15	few	CASSGTGTGWNEQFF	TGTGCCAGCAGTGGGACCGGGACAGGGTGGAATGAGCAGTTCTTC
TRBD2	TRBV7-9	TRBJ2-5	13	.	CASIHSGGETQYF	TGTGCCAGCATCCATAGCGGGGGTGAGACCCAGTACTTC
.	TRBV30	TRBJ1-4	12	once	CAWSVHREKLFF	TGTGCCTGGAGTGTACACCGTGAAAAACTGTTTTTT
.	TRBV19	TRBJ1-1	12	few	CASSGRNTEAFF	TGTGCCAGTAGTGGGCGGAACACTGAAGCTTTCTTT
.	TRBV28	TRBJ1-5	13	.	CASSFTVRQPQHF	TGTGCCAGCAGTTTTACAGTCCGTCAGCCCCAGCATTTT
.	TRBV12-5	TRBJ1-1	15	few	CASGLVLGRTTEAFF	TGTGCTAGTGGTTTGGTACTGGGCAGAACCACTGAAGCTTTCTTT
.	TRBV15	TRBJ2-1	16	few	CATSRGGRGSYNEQFF	TGTGCCACCAGCAGAGGTGGTAGGGGCTCCTACAATGAGCAGTTCTTC
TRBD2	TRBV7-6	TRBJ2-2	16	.	CASSRLAGQPTGELFF	TGTGCCAGCAGCCGTCTAGCGGGGCAGCCCACCGGGGAGCTGTTTTTT
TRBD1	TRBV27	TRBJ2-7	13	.	CASRRQGIDEQYF	TGTGCCAGCAGAAGACAGGGAATCGACGAGCAGTACTTC
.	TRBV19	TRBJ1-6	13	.	CASSLTQGSPLHF	TGTGCCAGTAGTCTCACCCAGGGTTCACCCCTCCACTTT
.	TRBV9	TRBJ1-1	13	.	CASSGSLDREAFF	TGTGCCAGCAGCGGTAGTTTAGACAGGGAAGCTTTCTTT
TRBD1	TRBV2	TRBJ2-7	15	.	CASSARDRGLHEQYF	TGTGCCAGCAGTGCCCGGGACAGGGGGCTCCACGAGCAGTACTTC
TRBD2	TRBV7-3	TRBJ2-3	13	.	CASSPGLADTQYF	TGTGCCAGCAGCCCGGGACTAGCAGATACGCAGTATTTT
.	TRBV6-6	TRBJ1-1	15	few	CASITIGRGDTEAFF	TGTGCCAGCATCACTATCGGCAGAGGAGACACTGAAGCTTTCTTT
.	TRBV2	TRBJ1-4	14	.	CASRSGTANEKLFF	TGTGCCAGCAGATCAGGCACGGCTAATGAAAAACTGTTTTTT